The next 21 T cell receptor beta chains were all read from a single sample in a study of blood T cell repertoires in COVID-19. Clones were sequenced by immunoSEQ multiplex PCR, and TCRdb holds only the in-frame ones, with some missing. The sample lists about 72,000 clones; over 65% were seen once. Sequencing was done on a sample of peripheral blood. The origin of the receptors is a woman of 80 years or more with acute or convalescent COVID-19.

This chain connects TRBV5-4 to TRBJ1-1; D is unresolved. Germline-derived CDR1 and CDR2 are SGHNT and YYREEE (reference sequence). The CDR3 runs 13 residues. Trimming took 0 bases from V and 2 from J, leaving 5 bases between them. The CDR3 protein is CASSLAVNTEAFF. Here the CDR3 DNA reads TGTGCCAGCAGCTTGGCCGTTAACACTGAAGCTTTCTTT.

V gene TRBV11-2 combines with J gene TRBJ1-6, with TRBD1 identical over 7 bases. This CDR3 has 14 residues. J lost 10 bases, V lost 5 bases, and 8 bases had no gene match. Germline assignment: CDR1 SGHAT and CDR2 FQNNGV. The DNA of the CDR3 is TGTGCCAGCAGCCTTCGACAGGGCCTCTCACCCCTCCACTTT. Amino acids: CASSLRQGLSPLHF.

V gene TRBV6-6 combines with J gene TRBJ1-2, with D perhaps matching TRBD1 (6 bases). CDR3 length equals 13 residues. The V gene's germline CDR1 is MNHNY and CDR2 SVGAGI (reference sequence). V was trimmed by 6 bases and J by 7 bases, leaving 15 bases between them. The CDR3 loop is CASRSTGPAGYTF. CDR3 DNA: TGTGCCAGCAGGTCAACAGGGCCCGCTGGCTACACCTTC.

J is TRBJ1-4 and V is TRBV9; maybe TRBD1 (5 bases). V dropped 0 bases and J dropped 5 bases, with 14 bases sitting between them. From germline, CDR1 is SGDLS and CDR2 YYNGEE. This CDR3 has 16 residues. DNA of the CDR3: TGTGCCAGCAGCGTAGGTCCCCCAGGGTTCAATGAAAAACTGTTTTTT. It encodes CASSVGPPGFNEKLFF.

The chain has TRBV6-5 and TRBJ1-2; 8 nucleotides line up with TRBD1. V shed 6 bases and J 7 bases; nucleotides not matched to a gene: 7. The CDR3 consists of 13 residues. Germline CDR1 and CDR2: MNHEY and SVGAGI. The CDR3 DNA is TGTGCCAGCAGAACTACAGGGGGAAGTGGCTACACCTTC. It codes for CASRTTGGSGYTF.

V and J are TRBV19 and TRBJ2-7; D is uncertain. This CDR3 is 13 amino acids long. Trimming stripped 3 bases from V and 1 base from J, with 7 bases between. Germline CDR1 LNHDA, CDR2 SQIVND (reference sequence). This CDR3 is CASSMRPSYEQYF. CDR3 DNA: TGTGCCAGTAGTATGCGCCCTTCCTACGAGCAGTACTTC.

The chain is built from TRBV10-1 and TRBJ2-1; D is uncertain. CDR3 length: 10 residues. Germline V gene sequence: CDR1 WNHNN, CDR2 SYGVQD (reference sequence). V lost 10 bases to trimming and J lost 7 bases, with 8 bases between them. CDR3 residues: CANSRNEQFF. CDR3 DNA: TGCGCCAACTCACGAAATGAGCAGTTCTTC.

The chain carries TRBV12-3 or TRBV12-4 and TRBJ1-1; D is unclear. The CDR3 covers 13 residues. Deletions cut 6 bases from V and 0 bases from J, with 8 bases between. The CDR3 region has the DNA TGTGCCAGCAGGCCACACATGAACACTGAAGCTTTCTTT. Translated, it gives CASRPHMNTEAFF.

The chain recombines TRBV4-1 with TRBJ1-5; no clear D. The germline V gene encodes CDR1 MGHRA and CDR2 YSYEKL. The V gene lost 0 bases and the J gene lost 2 bases, with 17 bases spanning the gap. There are 18 residues in the CDR3. CDR3 amino acids: CASSQDNEYRFGNQPQHF. CDR3 nucleotide sequence: TGCGCCAGCAGCCAAGATAATGAATACAGATTTGGCAATCAGCCCCAGCATTTT.

This rearrangement joins TRBV30 to TRBJ2-2; TRBD2 is a possible D gene (6 bases). CDR1 is GTSNPN, CDR2 SVGIG, per germline (reference sequence). The CDR3 loop spans 17 amino acids. V was cut by 0 bases and J by 2 bases, with 16 bases left in between. CDR3 sequence: CAWSVQWAGKNTGELFF. CDR3 bases: TGTGCCTGGAGTGTACAATGGGCGGGGAAAAACACCGGGGAGCTGTTTTTT.

The chain employs TRBV11-2 and TRBJ2-1; 8 bases agree with TRBD2. Losses at the gene ends were 1 base for V and 3 bases for J; bases not matched to a gene: 2. CDR1 and CDR2 from the germline V gene are SGHAT and FQNNGV. CDR3 size: 15 residues. The CDR3 coding sequence is TGTGCCAGCAGCTTAGCAAGCGGGAGCTACAATGAGCAGTTCTTC. This sequence encodes CASSLASGSYNEQFF.

The J gene is TRBJ2-3, the V gene TRBV7-7, with a weak D call TRBD2 (5 bases). Looked up from germline, CDR1 is SSHAT and CDR2 is FNYEAQ (reference sequence). The CDR3 length is 14 residues. The V end was cut by 4 bases, the J end by 1 base, with 9 bases between. CDR3 sequence reads: CASSSFSGTDTQYF. The CDR3 DNA is TGTGCCAGCAGCTCGTTTAGCGGCACAGATACGCAGTATTTT.

V usage is TRBV2 and J usage is TRBJ1-3, with TRBD1 identical over 7 bases. Germline V gives CDR1 SNHLY, CDR2 FYNNEI. Unmatched junction bases numbered 7, after V lost 6 bases and J lost 2 bases. CDR3 length: 15 amino acids. CDR3 loop: CASRIDRAAGNTIYF. The CDR3 DNA is TGTGCCAGCAGAATAGACAGGGCGGCTGGAAACACCATATATTTT.

The chain recombines TRBV6-2 or TRBV6-3 with TRBJ1-1; no definite D call. Trimming left V 5 bases short and J 0 bases short, with 7 bases between. The germline V gene encodes CDR1 MNHEY and CDR2 SVGEGT. CDR3 size: 13 residues. The CDR3 DNA is TGTGCCAGCAGTACCCCAGTGAACACTGAAGCTTTCTTT. It codes for CASSTPVNTEAFF.

The CDR3 DNA follows: TGTGCCTGGAATCGGGGACTAGCGGGCGCCACACAAGAGACCCAGTACTTC. It yields the protein CAWNRGLAGATQETQYF. The J gene is TRBJ2-5, the V gene TRBV30, with TRBD2 matching over 12 bases. The CDR3 is 17 amino acids. The V gene end was trimmed by 4 bases and the J gene end by 2 bases; junction bases not matched to a gene: 11. Germline assignment: CDR1 GTSNPN and CDR2 SVGIG (reference sequence). The variable domain in full, with the rest retrieved from reference TRBV30 and TRBJ2-5, is SQTIHQWPATLVQPVGSPLSLECTVEGTSNPNLYWYRQAAGRGLQLLFYSVGIGQISSEVPQNLSASRPQDRQFILSSKKLLLSDSGFYLCAWNRGLAGATQETQYFGPGTRLLVL.

This clone has a single count. This chain uses TRBV2 with TRBJ2-3; possible D gene TRBD2, 6 bases. The CDR3 contains 15 residues. Germline V gene lookup returns CDR1 SNHLY and CDR2 FYNNEI. V was shortened by 6 bases and J by 1 base, with 14 bases between the two germline ends. This CDR3 reads CASSWRDGRTDTQYF. The CDR3 DNA reads TGTGCCAGCAGCTGGCGGGACGGCCGCACAGATACGCAGTATTTT.

This clone was seen a few times. This rearrangement joins TRBV28 to TRBJ1-5; D is unclear. Germline assignment: CDR1 MDHEN and CDR2 SYDVKM. The ends were cut back, 7 bases at V and 1 base at J, with 17 bases in the middle. The CDR3 sequence is 16 residues long. CDR3 residues: CASILGGLGSNQPQHF. Here the CDR3 DNA reads TGTGCCAGCATCCTAGGCGGGTTAGGGAGCAATCAGCCCCAGCATTTT.

The chain employs TRBV9 and TRBJ1-6; possible D gene TRBD1, 6 bases. The CDR3 length is 17 residues. Trimming pared 4 bases from V and 0 bases from J, leaving 14 bases between. CDR1 SGDLS and CDR2 YYNGEE come from the germline V gene. The CDR3 loop reads CASSITGKSSYNSPLHF. In nucleotides, the CDR3 is TGTGCCAGCAGCATTACAGGGAAGAGCTCCTATAATTCACCCCTCCACTTT.

The V gene is TRBV10-3, the J gene TRBJ1-1, with D perhaps matching TRBD1 (5 bases). In germline, CDR1 is ENHRY, CDR2 SYGVKD. The CDR3 is made up of 15 amino acids. V lost 0 bases to trimming and J lost 2 bases, with 10 bases between them. CDR3 region: CAISESDRSNTEAFF. CDR3 coding DNA: TGTGCCATCAGTGAGTCAGACAGATCCAACACTGAAGCTTTCTTT.

In its sample, this clone was seen once. The rearrangement links TRBV25-1 to TRBJ1-1, with TRBD1 identical over 7 bases. This CDR3 contains 13 residues. The germline V gene encodes CDR1 MGHDK and CDR2 SYGVNS. V lost 7 bases and J lost 1; bases outside the gene matches: 3. The CDR3: CASTRQGNTEAFF. DNA for the CDR3: TGTGCCAGCACTCGACAGGGGAACACTGAAGCTTTCTTT.

The chain is built from TRBV28 and TRBJ2-1; TRBD2 agrees at 8 bases. CDR3 length: 12 amino acids. Germline V gene sequence: CDR1 MDHEN, CDR2 SYDVKM. V lost 10 bases and J lost 10; bases outside the gene matches: 9. The CDR3 here is CATSGFRKEQFF. The DNA for the CDR3 is TGTGCCACTAGCGGGTTTCGCAAAGAGCAGTTCTTC. Full variable domain (rest looked up from reference TRBV28 and TRBJ2-1): DVKVTQSSRYLVKRTGEKVFLECVQDMDHENMFWYRQDPGLGLRLIYFSYDVKMKEKGDIPEGYSVSREKKERFSLILESASTNQTSMYLCATSGFRKEQFFGPGTRLTVL.